This record looks at one TCR beta chain sequence and its context. Its specificity is not known. This entry comes from a study of shared clonotypes between healthy human individuals. Overall study context: Sampling drew on donors who were a couple of women and a few men aged 18 to 49. The plates for each donor numbered three CD4 naive, three CD4 memory, two CD8 naive and one CD8 memory.

Study results and limitations: Sequencing depth was predicted to influence how clonotypes are shared among donors.

Each cell subset's genomic DNA was divided evenly among several immunoSEQ plates. The repertoire was sequenced with immunoSEQ multiplex PCR; TCRdb's copy has only in-frame clones and lacks some. The sample lists some 2,000,000 clones, over 85% occurring once. Germline loops: CDR1 MRHNA, CDR2 SNTAGT. This CDR3 has 14 amino acids. V shed 6 bases and J shed 2 bases, with 13 bases lying between them. Sequenced input: naive CD4+ T cells sorted from blood. Documented subset: CD45RA+ positively selected. This receptor was identified in a man in his late teens or twenties in good health. V gene TRBV6-4 combines with J gene TRBJ1-1; no clear D gene. The CDR3: CASRDRSNNTEAFF. Written as DNA, the CDR3 is TGTGCCAGCAGGGACCGCTCTAACAACACTGAAGCTTTCTTT.